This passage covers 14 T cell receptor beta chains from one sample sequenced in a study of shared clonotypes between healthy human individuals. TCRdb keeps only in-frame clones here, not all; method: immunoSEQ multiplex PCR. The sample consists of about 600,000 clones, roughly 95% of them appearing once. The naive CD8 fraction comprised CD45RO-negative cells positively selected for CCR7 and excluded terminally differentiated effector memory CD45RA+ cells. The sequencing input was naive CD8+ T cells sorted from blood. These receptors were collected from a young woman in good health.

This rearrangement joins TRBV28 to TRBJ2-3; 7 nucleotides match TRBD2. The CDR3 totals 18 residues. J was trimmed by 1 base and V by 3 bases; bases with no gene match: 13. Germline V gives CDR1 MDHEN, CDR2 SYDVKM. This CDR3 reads CASSFPNGGGSGTDTQYF. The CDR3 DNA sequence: TGTGCCAGCAGTTTCCCCAATGGGGGGGGAAGTGGCACAGATACGCAGTATTTT.

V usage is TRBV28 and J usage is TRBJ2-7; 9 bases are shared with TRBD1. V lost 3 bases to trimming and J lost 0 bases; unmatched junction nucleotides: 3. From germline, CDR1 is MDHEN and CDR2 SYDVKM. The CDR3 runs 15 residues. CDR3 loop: CASSFETGGSYEQYF. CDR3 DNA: TGTGCCAGCAGTTTCGAGACAGGGGGCTCCTACGAGCAGTACTTC. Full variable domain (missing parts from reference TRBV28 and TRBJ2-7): DVKVTQSSRYLVKRTGEKVFLECVQDMDHENMFWYRQDPGLGLRLIYFSYDVKMKEKGDIPEGYSVSREKKERFSLILESASTNQTSMYLCASSFETGGSYEQYFGPGTRLTVT.

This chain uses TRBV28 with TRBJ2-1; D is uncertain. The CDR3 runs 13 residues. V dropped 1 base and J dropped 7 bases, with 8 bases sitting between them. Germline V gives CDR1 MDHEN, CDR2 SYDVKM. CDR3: CASSLSAINEQFF. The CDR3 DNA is TGTGCCAGCAGTTTATCCGCCATTAATGAGCAGTTCTTC.

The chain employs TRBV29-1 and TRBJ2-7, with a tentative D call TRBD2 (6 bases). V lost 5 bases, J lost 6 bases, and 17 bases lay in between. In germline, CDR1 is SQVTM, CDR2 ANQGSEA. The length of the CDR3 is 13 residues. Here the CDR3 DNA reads TGCAGCGTTCGGGAGAGGGTGGAAACCGAGCAGTACTTC. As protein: CSVRERVETEQYF.

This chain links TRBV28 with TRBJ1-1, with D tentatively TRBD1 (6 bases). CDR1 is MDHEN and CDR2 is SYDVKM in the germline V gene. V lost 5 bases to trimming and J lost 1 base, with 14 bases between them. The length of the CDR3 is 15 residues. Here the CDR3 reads CASSDGRGKNTEAFF. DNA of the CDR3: TGTGCCAGCAGTGACGGCAGGGGTAAGAACACTGAAGCTTTCTTT. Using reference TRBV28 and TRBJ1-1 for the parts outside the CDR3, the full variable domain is DVKVTQSSRYLVKRTGEKVFLECVQDMDHENMFWYRQDPGLGLRLIYFSYDVKMKEKGDIPEGYSVSREKKERFSLILESASTNQTSMYLCASSDGRGKNTEAFFGQGTRLTVV.

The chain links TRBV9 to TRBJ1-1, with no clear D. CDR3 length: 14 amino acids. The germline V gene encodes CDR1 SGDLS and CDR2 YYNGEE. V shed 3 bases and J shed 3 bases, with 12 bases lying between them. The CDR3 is CASSGGSGYTEAFF. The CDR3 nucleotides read TGTGCCAGCAGCGGAGGGAGCGGGTACACTGAAGCTTTCTTT.

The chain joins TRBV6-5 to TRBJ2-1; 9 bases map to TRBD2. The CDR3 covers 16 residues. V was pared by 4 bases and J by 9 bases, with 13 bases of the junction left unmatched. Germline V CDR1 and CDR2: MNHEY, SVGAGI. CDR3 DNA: TGTGCCAGCAGTTTCGGGGCGGGAGGGCCAGTATCTGAGCAGTTCTTC. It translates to CASSFGAGGPVSEQFF.

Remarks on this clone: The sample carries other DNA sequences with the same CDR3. The CDR3 nucleotides read TGTGCCAGCAGCGTCACACGGGACAGCCCCTACGAGCAGTACTTC. Translating it yields CASSVTRDSPYEQYF. The chain is built from TRBV9 and TRBJ2-7; 7 nucleotides line up with TRBD1. CDR1 is SGDLS, CDR2 YYNGEE, per germline. Unmatched junction bases numbered 7, after V lost 2 bases and J lost 2 bases. The CDR3 has 15 amino acids.

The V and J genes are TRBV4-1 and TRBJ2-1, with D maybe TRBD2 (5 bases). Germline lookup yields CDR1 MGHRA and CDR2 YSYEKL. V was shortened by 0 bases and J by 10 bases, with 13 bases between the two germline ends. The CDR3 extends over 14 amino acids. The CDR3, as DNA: TGCGCCAGCAGCCAAGAAGAGGGTCTAGTAGAGCAGTTCTTC. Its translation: CASSQEEGLVEQFF.

The chain's CDR3 is CASSLLAGGPVDIQYF. The CDR3 DNA reads TGTGCCAGCAGCTTGTTGGCGGGAGGGCCTGTGGACATTCAGTACTTC. The chain combines TRBV11-3 with TRBJ2-4; 9 bases align to TRBD2. The CDR3 runs 16 residues. CDR1 is SGHNT and CDR2 is YENEEA in the germline V gene. Trimming at V came to 3 bases and at J to 8 bases, leaving 11 bases not matched to a gene.

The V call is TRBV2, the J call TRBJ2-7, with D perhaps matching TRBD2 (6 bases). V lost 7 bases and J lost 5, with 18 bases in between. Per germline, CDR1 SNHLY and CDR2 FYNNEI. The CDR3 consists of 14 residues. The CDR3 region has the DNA TGTGCCAGCACCAAAAGCGGGCTCTGGAACGAGCAGTACTTC. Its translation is CASTKSGLWNEQYF. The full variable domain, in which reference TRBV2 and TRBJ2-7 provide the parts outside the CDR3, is EPEVTQTPSHQVTQMGQEVILRCVPISNHLYFYWYRQILGQKVEFLVSFYNNEISEKSEIFDDQFSVERPDGSNFTLKIRSTKLEDSAMYFCASTKSGLWNEQYFGPGTRLTVT.

The CDR3 sequence is CASSSSRGRIYHGTEAFF. CDR3 DNA: TGTGCCAGCAGCTCGTCCCGAGGGAGGATATATCACGGCACTGAAGCTTTCTTT. This chain links TRBV7-9 with TRBJ1-1; D remains unclear. V dropped 4 bases and J dropped 4 bases, with 25 bases sitting between them. CDR1 SEHNR and CDR2 FQNEAQ come from the germline V gene (reference sequence). There are 18 residues in the CDR3.

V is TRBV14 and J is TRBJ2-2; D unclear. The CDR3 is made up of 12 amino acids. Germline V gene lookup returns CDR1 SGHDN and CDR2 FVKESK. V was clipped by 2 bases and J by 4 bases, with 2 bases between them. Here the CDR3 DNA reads TGTGCCAGCAGCCAACTCACCGGGGAGCTGTTTTTT. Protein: CASSQLTGELFF.

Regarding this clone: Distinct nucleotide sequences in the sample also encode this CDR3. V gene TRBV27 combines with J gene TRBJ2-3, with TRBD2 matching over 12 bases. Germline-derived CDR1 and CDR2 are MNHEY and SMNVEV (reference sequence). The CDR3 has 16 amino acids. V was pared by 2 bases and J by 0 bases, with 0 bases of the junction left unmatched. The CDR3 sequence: CASSLGTSGSTDTQYF. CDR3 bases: TGTGCCAGCAGTTTAGGGACTAGCGGGAGCACAGATACGCAGTATTTT.